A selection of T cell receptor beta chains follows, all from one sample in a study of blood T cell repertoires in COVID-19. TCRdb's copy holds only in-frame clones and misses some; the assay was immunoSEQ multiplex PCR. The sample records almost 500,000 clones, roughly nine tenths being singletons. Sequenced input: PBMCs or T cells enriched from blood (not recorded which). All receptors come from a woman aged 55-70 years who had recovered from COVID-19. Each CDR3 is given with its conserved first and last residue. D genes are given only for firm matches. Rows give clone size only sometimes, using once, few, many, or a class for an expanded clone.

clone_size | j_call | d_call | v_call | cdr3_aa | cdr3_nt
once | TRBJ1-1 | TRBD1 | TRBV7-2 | CASSSPDRGNTEAFF | TGTGCCAGCAGCTCCCCGGACAGGGGGAACACTGAAGCTTTCTTT
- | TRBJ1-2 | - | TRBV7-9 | CASSLSAGGIGGYTF | TGTGCCAGCAGCCTAAGTGCCGGAGGTATCGGTGGCTACACCTTC
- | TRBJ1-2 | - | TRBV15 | CATDRLVYGYTF | TGTGCCACCGACAGGTTGGTCTATGGCTACACCTTC
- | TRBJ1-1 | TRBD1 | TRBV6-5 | CASSPQGAHTEAFF | TGTGCCAGCAGTCCACAGGGGGCCCACACTGAAGCTTTCTTT
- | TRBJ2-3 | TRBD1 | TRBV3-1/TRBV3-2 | CASSYQGVSTDTQYF | TGTGCCAGCAGCTATCAGGGGGTTAGCACAGATACGCAGTATTTT
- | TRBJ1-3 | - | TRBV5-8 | CASSLASSGNTIYF | TGTGCCAGCAGCTTGGCTAGCTCTGGAAACACCATATATTTT
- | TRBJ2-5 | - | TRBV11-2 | CASSLKGDNQETQYF | TGTGCCAGCAGCTTAAAGGGAGATAACCAAGAGACCCAGTACTTC
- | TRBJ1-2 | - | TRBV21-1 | CASSKVVYGYTF | TGTGCCAGCAGCAAAGTAGTCTATGGCTACACCTTC
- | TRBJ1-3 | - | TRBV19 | CASSIRTPSGNTIYF | TGTGCCAGTAGTATAAGGACACCCTCTGGAAACACCATATATTTT
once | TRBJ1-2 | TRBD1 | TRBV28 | CASSIRGTGNYGYTF | TGTGCCAGCAGTATTAGGGGGACAGGGAACTATGGCTACACCTTC
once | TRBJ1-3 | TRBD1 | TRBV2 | CASSTDRGDTIYF | TGTGCCAGCAGTACGGACAGGGGGGACACCATATATTTT
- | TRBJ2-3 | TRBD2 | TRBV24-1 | CATSDRLAGGSTDTQYF | TGTGCCACCAGTGATCGCCTGGCGGGGGGTAGCACAGATACGCAGTATTTT
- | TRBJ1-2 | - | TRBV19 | CASSFLGRDYGYTF | TGTGCCAGTAGTTTCCTCGGCAGGGACTATGGCTACACCTTC
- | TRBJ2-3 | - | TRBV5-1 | CASSLAGRGQTDTQYF | TGCGCCAGCAGCTTGGCCGGGAGGGGGCAAACAGATACGCAGTATTTT
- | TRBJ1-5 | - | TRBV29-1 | CSASGGFNQPQHF | TGCAGCGCCTCTGGGGGGTTCAATCAGCCCCAGCATTTT
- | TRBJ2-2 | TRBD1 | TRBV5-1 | CASSLDRGERELFF | TGCGCCAGCAGCCTCGACAGGGGGGAGCGGGAGCTGTTTTTT
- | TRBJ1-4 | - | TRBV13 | CASSLQGSNEKLFF | TGTGCCAGCAGCCTGCAGGGAAGTAATGAAAAACTGTTTTTT
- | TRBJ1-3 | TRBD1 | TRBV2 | CASRAYGTGPGNTIYF | TGTGCCAGCAGGGCCTATGGGACAGGGCCTGGAAACACCATATATTTT